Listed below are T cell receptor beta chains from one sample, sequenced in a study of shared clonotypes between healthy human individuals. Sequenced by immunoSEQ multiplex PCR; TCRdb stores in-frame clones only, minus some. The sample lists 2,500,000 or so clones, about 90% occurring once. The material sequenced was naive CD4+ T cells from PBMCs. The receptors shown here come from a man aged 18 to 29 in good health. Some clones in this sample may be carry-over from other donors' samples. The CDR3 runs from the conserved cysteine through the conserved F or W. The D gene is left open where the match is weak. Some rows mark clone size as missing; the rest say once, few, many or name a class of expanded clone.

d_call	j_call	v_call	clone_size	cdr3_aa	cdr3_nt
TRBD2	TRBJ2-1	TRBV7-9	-	CASSLTSGGYNEQFF	TGTGCCAGCAGCTTGACCAGCGGGGGTTACAATGAGCAGTTCTTC
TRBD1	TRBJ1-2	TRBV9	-	CASSVGQGAGYTF	TGTGCCAGCAGCGTAGGACAGGGTGCTGGCTACACCTTC
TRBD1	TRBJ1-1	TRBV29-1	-	CSADRGLDTEAFF	TGCAGCGCGGACAGGGGACTCGACACTGAAGCTTTCTTT
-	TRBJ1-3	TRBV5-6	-	CASSLRAGISGNTIYF	TGTGCCAGCAGCTTGCGAGCAGGGATCTCTGGAAACACCATATATTTT
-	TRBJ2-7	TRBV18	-	CASSPRVYYEQYF	TGTGCCAGCTCACCACGGGTATACTACGAGCAGTACTTC
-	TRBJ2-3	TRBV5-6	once	CASSLGPGVITDTQYF	TGTGCCAGCAGCTTGGGGCCAGGGGTTATCACAGATACGCAGTATTTT
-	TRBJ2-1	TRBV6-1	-	CASSANSGNEQFF	TGTGCCAGCAGTGCCAACTCAGGGAATGAGCAGTTCTTC
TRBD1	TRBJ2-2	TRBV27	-	CASSLYPPKTGSSGELFF	TGTGCCAGCAGTTTATACCCGCCCAAGACAGGGAGTTCCGGGGAGCTGTTTTTT
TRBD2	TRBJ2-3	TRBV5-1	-	CASSMSGRSDTQYF	TGCGCCAGCAGCATGAGCGGGAGGTCAGATACGCAGTATTTT
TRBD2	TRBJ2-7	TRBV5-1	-	CASSSQREEQYF	TGCGCCAGCAGCTCCCAGCGGGAGGAGCAGTACTTC
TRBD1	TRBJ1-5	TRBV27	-	CASIPDRGQQPQHF	TGTGCCAGCATTCCGGACAGGGGGCAACAGCCCCAGCATTTT
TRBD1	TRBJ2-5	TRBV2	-	CATNWDRQETQYF	TGTGCCACCAACTGGGACAGGCAAGAGACCCAGTACTTC
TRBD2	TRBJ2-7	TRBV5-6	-	CASSLAGGRSSYEQYF	TGTGCCAGCAGCTTGGCCGGCGGGAGGAGCTCCTACGAGCAGTACTTC
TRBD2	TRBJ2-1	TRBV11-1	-	CASSPPAGAREVGNEQFF	TGTGCCAGCAGCCCCCCGGCCGGTGCGCGGGAGGTAGGCAATGAGCAGTTCTTC
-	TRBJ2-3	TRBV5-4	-	CASSPVRWRSRTDTQYF	TGTGCCAGCAGCCCGGTCCGTTGGCGGAGTCGCACAGATACGCAGTATTTT
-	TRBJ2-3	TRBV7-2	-	CASSLAPGPPYF	TGTGCCAGCAGCCTAGCGCCAGGCCCCCCATATTTT
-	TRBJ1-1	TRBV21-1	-	CASSKALNSLNTEAFF	TGTGCCAGCAGCAAAGCGCTGAACAGTTTGAACACTGAAGCTTTCTTT
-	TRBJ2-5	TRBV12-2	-	CASRWGTSGPQETQYF	TGTGCAAGTCGCTGGGGGACTAGCGGGCCCCAAGAGACCCAGTACTTC
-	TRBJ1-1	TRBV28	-	CASSLAGYDPEAFF	TGTGCCAGCAGTTTGGCAGGGTATGATCCTGAAGCTTTCTTT
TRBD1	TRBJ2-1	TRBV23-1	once	CASSQWDRYNEQFF	TGCGCCAGCAGTCAATGGGACAGGTACAATGAGCAGTTCTTC
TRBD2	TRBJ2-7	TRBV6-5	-	CASARGTSSYEQYF	TGTGCCAGCGCCCGGGGGACTAGCTCCTACGAGCAGTACTTC
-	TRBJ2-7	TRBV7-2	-	CASSLLTSYEQYF	TGTGCCAGCAGCTTATTAACTAGCTACGAGCAGTACTTC
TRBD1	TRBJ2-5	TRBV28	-	CASSSSRTGETQYF	TGTGCCAGCAGTAGTTCAAGGACAGGGGAGACCCAGTACTTC
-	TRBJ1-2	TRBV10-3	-	CAISESGRSYGYTF	TGTGCCATCAGTGAGTCCGGCAGGAGTTATGGCTACACCTTC
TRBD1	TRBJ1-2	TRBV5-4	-	CASSPGGSGYTF	TGTGCCAGCAGCCCAGGGGGTTCTGGCTACACCTTC
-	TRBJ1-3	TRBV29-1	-	CSVVEGGAGNTIYF	TGCAGCGTTGTAGAGGGTGGTGCTGGAAACACCATATATTTT
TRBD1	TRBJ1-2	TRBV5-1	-	CASSFYQGDLDGYTF	TGCGCCAGCAGCTTCTACCAGGGGGACCTGGATGGCTACACCTTC
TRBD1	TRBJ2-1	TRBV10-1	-	CASSDAGTGFNEQFF	TGCGCCAGCAGCGACGCCGGGACAGGGTTTAATGAGCAGTTCTTC
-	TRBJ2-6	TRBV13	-	CASSLRGPGEAGANVLTF	TGTGCCAGCAGCTTAAGGGGGCCAGGGGAGGCTGGGGCCAACGTCCTGACTTTC
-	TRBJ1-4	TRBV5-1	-	CASSPGGYNEKLFF	TGCGCCAGCAGCCCCGGAGGCTATAATGAAAAACTGTTTTTT
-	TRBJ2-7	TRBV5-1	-	CASSLGHVPGEQYF	TGCGCCAGCAGCTTGGGCCACGTTCCGGGGGAGCAGTACTTC
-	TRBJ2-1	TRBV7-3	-	CASSLSRHEQFF	TGTGCCAGCAGCTTAAGCCGGCATGAGCAGTTCTTC
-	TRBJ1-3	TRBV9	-	CASSVVGYGNTIYF	TGTGCCAGCAGCGTAGTAGGGTACGGAAACACCATATATTTT
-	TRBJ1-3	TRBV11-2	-	CASSRQVSSGNTIYF	TGTGCCAGCAGCAGACAGGTGTCCTCTGGAAACACCATATATTTT
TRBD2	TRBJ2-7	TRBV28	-	CASSNGLAGGREQYF	TGTGCCAGCAGTAACGGACTAGCGGGAGGCAGAGAGCAGTACTTC
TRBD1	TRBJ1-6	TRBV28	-	CASSFMTGVNSPLHF	TGTGCCAGCAGTTTTATGACAGGGGTAAATTCACCCCTCCACTTT
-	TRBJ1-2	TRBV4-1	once	CASSPVSGPGYTF	TGCGCCAGCAGCCCCGTCAGCGGCCCAGGCTACACCTTC